The 6 T cell receptor beta chains below all came from one sample that was sequenced in a study of control samples from healthy donors and cancer patients. Libraries were prepared by immunoSEQ multiplex PCR; TCRdb keeps only in-frame clonotypes and omits some of them. The sample lists approximately 63,000 clones, roughly 85% occurring once. Source material: blood. Source of these receptors: a man aged 40-50 years in good health.

This CDR3 is CASSVRGTNEKLFF. The CDR3 DNA sequence: TGCGCCAGCAGCGTAAGAGGAACTAATGAAAAACTGTTTTTT. The chain has TRBV5-1 and TRBJ1-4; D not certain. This CDR3 contains 14 residues. V was cut by 4 bases and J by 1 base, with 8 bases left in between. Germline V gives CDR1 SGHRS, CDR2 YFSETQ. The complete variable domain, with remaining parts taken from reference TRBV5-1 and TRBJ1-4, reads KAGVTQTPRYLIKTRGQQVTLSCSPISGHRSVSWYQQTPGQGLQFLFEYFSETQRNKGNFPGRFSGRQFSNSRSEMNVSTLELGDSALYLCASSVRGTNEKLFFGSGTQLSVL.

Only one count was recorded for this clone. This chain uses TRBV20-1 with TRBJ2-5; no reliable D call. Germline values: CDR1 DFQATT, CDR2 SNEGSKA (reference sequence). The CDR3 is 11 amino acids. Trimming left V 3 bases short and J 1 base short, with 3 bases between. The CDR3 spells CSARSQETQYF. In DNA, the CDR3 is TGCAGTGCTAGGTCCCAAGAGACCCAGTACTTC.

The chain uses TRBV5-1 and TRBJ2-1; the match to TRBD2 covers 7 bases. The germline gives CDR1 SGHRS, CDR2 YFSETQ. The CDR3 covers 16 residues. V shed 0 bases and J 4 bases; nucleotides not matched to a gene: 7. As DNA, the CDR3 is TGCGCCAGCAGCTTGGAGGCGACTAGCAGGTACAATGAGCAGTTCTTC. Amino acid sequence: CASSLEATSRYNEQFF.

The J gene is TRBJ2-3, the V gene TRBV11-2; D possibly corresponds to TRBD2 (7 bases). Germline CDR1 reads SGHAT; CDR2 reads FQNNGV. Trimming cost V 1 base and J 4 bases, with 18 bases left between them. This CDR3 has 17 residues. This chain's CDR3 is CASSLGTGGARADTQYF. CDR3 bases: TGTGCCAGCAGCTTAGGAACGGGGGGCGCACGTGCAGATACGCAGTATTTT.

The chain uses TRBV18 and TRBJ2-3; D might be TRBD1 or TRBD2, each matching 5 bases. Germline V gene lookup returns CDR1 KGHSH and CDR2 LQKENI. The germline V and J ends were trimmed by 3 bases and 1 base, with 8 bases remaining between them. The CDR3 contains 14 residues. The CDR3 nucleotides read TGTGCCAGCTCACCGGGGCGGGGCACAGATACGCAGTATTTT. It encodes CASSPGRGTDTQYF.

The chain employs TRBV6-1 and TRBJ1-5; no clear D gene. This CDR3 region has 15 residues. CDR1 and CDR2 (germline): MNHNS, SASEGT. Trimming cost V 2 bases and J 6 bases, with 14 bases left between them. The CDR3 region has the DNA TGTGCCAGCAGTGAATTGGCAGGAGGTGTTCAGCCCCAGCATTTT. It translates to CASSELAGGVQPQHF.